This T cell receptor beta chain was identified in a study of early T cells in non-severe SARS-CoV-2 infection. Study details: Chains were not paired, and sequencing was done on bulk RNA from unsorted whole blood.

Individual cDNA molecules received unique molecular identifiers during library preparation. TCRdb re-called the 5' RACE reads through MiXCR, storing one row per CDR3 protein. The table lists under 140,000 distinct CDR3 sequences, over 9.5% of them singletons. Points from the study as a whole: VDJdb matching skewed toward anti-spike CD8 responses, missing private and CD4 specificities.

The length of the CDR3 is 19 residues. The ends were cut back, 1 base at V and 2 bases at J, with 18 bases in the middle. CDR1 and CDR2 from the germline V gene are SGHAT and FQNNGV. In this sample, this clonotype turned up once. What it binds is not known. This may arise from a read error, as a much more abundant clone is one base away. Sequenced here: whole blood, sampled at baseline. V is TRBV11-2 and J is TRBJ2-6; D is perhaps TRBD1 (5 bases). This sequence originates from an adult who was a healthcare worker with PCR-confirmed SARS-CoV-2 infection or an uninfected control (not recorded which). CDR3 in amino acids: CASSLVRLVGPTGANVLTF. CDR3 sequence (DNA): TGTGCCAGCAGCTTAGTTAGGCTAGTGGGGCCCACTGGGGCCAACGTCCTGACTTTC.